This T cell receptor beta chain comes out of a study of identifying expanded T cells in peripheral blood. Collection occurred without any documented infections or immune events in donors. Only in-frame clones appear in the TCRdb table, and some are missing; sequencing was by immunoSEQ multiplex PCR. Counted here are fewer than 65,000 clones, more than 70% occurring once; the ten biggest clones make up around 4.3%. With 4 bases clipped from V and 10 bases from J, the junction kept 9 bases outside the gene matches. The CDR3 runs 14 residues. Per germline, CDR1 MGHDK and CDR2 SYGVNS. The clonotype was recovered from a person aged 18 to 70 in good health. Sequenced material: blood. The chain couples TRBV25-1 to TRBJ2-1; 8 bases map to TRBD1. In nucleotides, the CDR3 is TGTGCCAGCAGTGTCACAGGGGGGTTGAAGGAGCAGTTCTTC. It yields the protein CASSVTGGLKEQFF.